The 24 T cell receptor beta chains in this list originate from one sample, sequenced in a study of shared clonotypes between healthy human individuals (dated by TCRdb to between 2020 and 2021). To prepare the library, the immunoSEQ multiplex PCR assay was applied. TCRdb mirrors the immuneACCESS table, restricted to in-frame sequences. Some clones are absent from its copies; in checked studies, under half trace to an unresolved V gene, and the reason for the others is unknown. The sample records a few hundred thousand clones, over 70% of which are singletons. The top ten hold about 10% of the sample. Sequencing was performed on memory CD4+ T cells sorted from blood. The sample's cell subset or site label is to be understood as: CD45RA-negative fraction. The receptors here all came from a man aged 25-45 years in good health.

The chain couples TRBV6-6 to TRBJ1-4; D may be TRBD1 (6 bases). The CDR3 length is 15 residues. V lost 2 bases to trimming and J lost 6 bases, with 13 bases between them. Germline V gene lookup returns CDR1 MNHNY and CDR2 SVGAGI (reference sequence). The CDR3 here is CASSYNTGMDEKLFF. The DNA of the CDR3 is TGTGCCAGCAGTTACAACACAGGGATGGATGAAAAACTGTTTTTT.

This clone has a single count. The chain combines TRBV7-9 with TRBJ2-3, with 10 bases identical to TRBD2. Trimming cost V 5 bases and J 4 bases; bases outside gene matches: 6. The germline V gene has CDR1 SEHNR and CDR2 FQNEAQ (reference sequence). The CDR3 extends over 15 amino acids. The CDR3 sequence: CASSISGRDADTQYF. The CDR3, as DNA: TGTGCCAGCAGCATCAGCGGGAGGGACGCAGATACGCAGTATTTT.

This rearrangement joins TRBV18 to TRBJ2-3, with unresolved D. Germline CDR1 KGHSH, CDR2 LQKENI. V was shortened by 2 bases and J by 4 bases, with 13 bases between the two germline ends. CDR3 length equals 15 residues. The CDR3 DNA is TGTGCCAGCTCACCATGGACGTCGTTTCCAGATACGCAGTATTTT. Translating gives CASSPWTSFPDTQYF.

V gene TRBV28 combines with J gene TRBJ1-5, with D hard to call. CDR1 MDHEN and CDR2 SYDVKM come from the germline V gene. The CDR3 has 12 residues. With 3 bases removed from V and 6 bases from J, the gap between germline ends came to 6 bases. The CDR3 protein is CASSFIGQPQHF. CDR3 DNA sequence: TGTGCCAGCAGTTTCATTGGTCAGCCCCAGCATTTT.

The V and J genes are TRBV9 and TRBJ2-4; 8 positions agree with TRBD2. J gave up 0 bases and V 4 bases, and 12 bases lay outside the gene matches. Germline-derived CDR1 and CDR2 are SGDLS and YYNGEE. The CDR3 runs to 18 residues. CDR3 protein: CASSRSSGLPSAKNIQYF. DNA for the CDR3: TGTGCCAGCAGCCGGTCTAGCGGGCTACCTTCAGCCAAAAACATTCAGTACTTC.

This sequence joins TRBV2 and TRBJ2-2; maybe TRBD2 (6 bases). Trimming stripped 6 bases from V and 5 bases from J, with 13 bases between. The CDR3 loop spans 14 amino acids. CDR1 SNHLY and CDR2 FYNNEI come from the germline V gene. CDR3 protein: CASRERVRTGELFF. The CDR3 coding sequence is TGTGCCAGCAGAGAGCGGGTCCGGACCGGGGAGCTGTTTTTT.

The chain recombines TRBV7-9 with TRBJ2-2; D remains unclear. The CDR3 consists of 14 residues. CDR1 is SEHNR, CDR2 FQNEAQ, per germline (reference sequence). Between the trimmed V and J ends, which lost 5 bases and 4 bases, there was a span of 11 bases. The CDR3 DNA sequence: TGTGCCAGCAGCACTCACGGAATCACCGGGGAGCTGTTTTTT. Residues: CASSTHGITGELFF.

This clone appeared a single time. The chain recombines TRBV7-6 with TRBJ2-5; TRBD2 might be the D (5 bases). The CDR3 loop spans 15 amino acids. Germline CDR1 SGHVS, CDR2 FNYEAQ. V was clipped by 5 bases and J by 1 base, with 14 bases between them. CDR3 sequence reads: CASSPIRGSQETQYF. In DNA, the CDR3 is TGTGCCAGCAGCCCGATCCGGGGATCCCAAGAGACCCAGTACTTC.

V and J are TRBV19 and TRBJ2-5; D may match TRBD1 or TRBD2 (5 bases each). CDR1 is LNHDA and CDR2 is SQIVND in the germline V gene (reference sequence). CDR3 size: 15 residues. V was cut by 4 bases and J by 2 bases, with 14 bases left in between. The CDR3 region is CASSTHGTGQETQYF. The DNA of the CDR3 is TGTGCCAGTAGTACTCATGGGACGGGGCAAGAGACCCAGTACTTC.

This chain connects TRBV19 to TRBJ1-4; D unresolved. The V gene's germline CDR1 is LNHDA and CDR2 SQIVND (reference sequence). There are 14 residues in the CDR3. Trimming removed 5 bases at V and 7 bases at J, with 14 bases between. This chain's CDR3 is CASSPTLRGEKLFF. CDR3 bases: TGTGCCAGTAGTCCGACCCTACGGGGTGAAAAACTGTTTTTT.

This chain uses TRBV6-1 with TRBJ1-3, with D unclear. Germline assignment: CDR1 MNHNS and CDR2 SASEGT. The germline V and J ends were trimmed by 2 bases and 0 bases, with 8 bases remaining between them. The CDR3 consists of 15 residues. This chain's CDR3 is CASSERPASGNTIYF. The CDR3, as DNA: TGTGCCAGCAGTGAACGACCGGCCTCTGGAAACACCATATATTTT.

The rearrangement uses TRBV4-2 and TRBJ2-1; D call uncertain. CDR3 length: 14 amino acids. CDR1 and CDR2 from the germline V gene are LGHNA and YNFKEQ. Trimming stripped 1 base from V and 7 bases from J, with 11 bases between. The CDR3 DNA is TGTGCCAGCAGCCAAGCATCGCGGCTGAATGAGCAGTTCTTC. Translating it yields CASSQASRLNEQFF.

The genes are TRBV28 and TRBJ1-2, with 11 positions matching TRBD1. V shed 5 bases and J 4 bases; nucleotides not matched to a gene: 9. There are 16 residues in the CDR3. Germline CDR1 is MDHEN and CDR2 is SYDVKM. In DNA form, the CDR3 reads TGTGCCAGCAGTAACTTTCGGACAGGGGGCGGCTATGGCTACACCTTC. Its protein product is CASSNFRTGGGYGYTF.

The chain uses TRBV10-3 and TRBJ2-7, with D unresolved. Germline V gene data show CDR1 as ENHRY and CDR2 as SYGVKD. The CDR3 is made up of 13 amino acids. The germline V and J ends were trimmed by 6 bases and 3 bases, with 12 bases remaining between them. CDR3 protein: CAISRATNYEQYF. The CDR3 nucleotides read TGTGCCATCAGCCGGGCGACCAACTACGAGCAGTACTTC.

The chain carries TRBV27 and TRBJ2-1; TRBD2 aligns across 7 bases. The CDR3 is made up of 16 amino acids. CDR1 is MNHEY, CDR2 SMNVEV, per germline (reference sequence). The junction had 12 bases not matched to a gene; V was cut back by 1 base and J by 9 bases. The DNA for the CDR3 is TGTGCCAGCAGTTTATTCGGCGGGAGCGTTGCTAGTGAGCAGTTCTTC. Translating gives CASSLFGGSVASEQFF.

The table lists this clone with a count of one. This chain uses TRBV5-5 with TRBJ2-3; 7 bases align to TRBD2. This CDR3 is built from 16 residues. The ends lost 1 base at V and 3 bases at J; junction bases unmatched: 8. CDR1 is SGHKS, CDR2 YYEKEE, per germline (reference sequence). The CDR3 reads CASSLFGGSGTDTQYF. The CDR3 DNA follows: TGTGCCAGCAGCTTGTTTGGCGGGAGTGGGACAGATACGCAGTATTTT.

This clone was recorded a few times. This sequence joins TRBV19 and TRBJ2-2, with a weak D call TRBD1 (5 bases). This CDR3 has 13 amino acids. Trimming shortened V by 5 bases and J by 6 bases, and 10 bases separated the two germline ends. Germline lookup yields CDR1 LNHDA and CDR2 SQIVND (reference sequence). CDR3 nucleotides: TGTGCCAGTAGTCCTGCAGGGCCCGGGGAGCTGTTTTTT. As protein: CASSPAGPGELFF.

This chain connects TRBV18 to TRBJ2-1; either TRBD1 or TRBD2 may supply D (5 bases each). CDR3 length: 16 residues. Per germline, CDR1 KGHSH and CDR2 LQKENI. Trimming removed 0 bases at V and 3 bases at J, with 12 bases between. CDR3 DNA sequence: TGTGCCAGCTCACCACCGGTTCTGGGGGACTACAATGAGCAGTTCTTC. Translating it yields CASSPPVLGDYNEQFF.

This clone was observed a handful of times. DNA for the CDR3: TGTGCCAGCATCAGTCAGGCCCTGCGGGCTGAAGCTTTCTTT. Residues: CASISQALRAEAFF. The V and J genes are TRBV5-6 and TRBJ1-1; D is uncertain. Germline loops: CDR1 SGHDT, CDR2 YYEEEE. The length of the CDR3 is 14 residues. Between the trimmed V and J ends, which lost 6 bases and 6 bases, there was a span of 18 bases.

The chain joins TRBV11-2 to TRBJ2-3; D tentatively fits TRBD1 or TRBD2 (5 bases each). Per germline, CDR1 SGHAT and CDR2 FQNNGV. Trimming removed 5 bases at V and 6 bases at J, with 12 bases between. There are 13 residues in the CDR3. CDR3 sequence (DNA): TGTGCCAGCAGCGAAGAGAGGGACGATACGCAGTATTTT. Translation: CASSEERDDTQYF.

The chain combines TRBV1 with TRBJ2-7; the table's D gene call, TRBD2, was not cross checked with the DNA. TRBV1 is described as a pseudogene. The CDR3 is 18 amino acids. DNA of the CDR3: TGCACCAGCGAAGCTGGACTAGCGGGAGGTGGGACGATCTACGAGCAGTACTTC. Translated: CTSEAGLAGGGTIYEQYF.

In the case of this clone: Germline and junction disagree at one end, which may indicate a read error. This sequence joins TRBV7-8 and TRBJ2-1; D gene uncertain. From germline, CDR1 is SGHVS and CDR2 FQNEAQ. This CDR3 contains 16 residues. The CDR3 bases are TGTGCCAGCATCTTAACTCCCCCAACTTCCTACAATGAGCAGTTCTTC. This translates into CASILTPPTSYNEQFF.

The chain links TRBV11-2 to TRBJ1-3; D not certain. The CDR3 contains 16 residues. Germline V gene data show CDR1 as SGHAT and CDR2 as FQNNGV. V lost 5 bases, J lost 0 bases, and 14 bases lay in between. The CDR3 sequence is CASSLRPAISGNTIYF. For the CDR3, the DNA is TGTGCCAGCAGCCTTCGCCCGGCCATCTCTGGAAACACCATATATTTT.

As for this clone: In the same sample, other DNA sequences code for this CDR3. V is TRBV6-4 and J is TRBJ2-3, with D tentatively TRBD1 (5 bases). CDR1 is MRHNA and CDR2 is SNTAGT in the germline V gene. The germline V and J ends were trimmed by 3 bases and 2 bases, with 6 bases remaining between them. CDR3 length equals 13 residues. CDR3 residues: CASSEGHTDTQYF. Here the CDR3 DNA reads TGTGCCAGCAGTGAAGGACACACAGATACGCAGTATTTT.